This passage covers 21 T cell receptor beta chains from one sample sequenced in a study of cytomegalovirus exposure and HLA in healthy donors. 13 Jbeta primers and 60 Vbeta primers were used for the PCR. Clones were read by immunoSEQ multiplex PCR, and TCRdb kept only the in-frame ones, dropping some. The repertoire holds 50,000 to 65,000 clones, with less than 85% as singletons. The material sequenced was PBMCs. The receptors stem from a woman between 18 and 29 years old in good health and CMV-seronegative.

The V gene is TRBV25-1, the J gene TRBJ1-2, with a possible D match to TRBD1 (5 bases). The V gene lost 5 bases and the J gene lost 3 bases, with 10 bases spanning the gap. The CDR3 is 13 amino acids. Germline loops: CDR1 MGHDK, CDR2 SYGVNS. CDR3 in amino acids: CASSSPGHYGYTF. For the CDR3, the DNA is TGTGCCAGCAGTTCCCCAGGGCACTATGGCTACACCTTC.

The J gene is TRBJ1-1, the V gene TRBV28, with a possible D match to TRBD1 (6 bases). The germline gives CDR1 MDHEN, CDR2 SYDVKM. Trimming pared 2 bases from V and 5 bases from J, leaving 18 bases between. This CDR3 contains 16 residues. The CDR3 region has the DNA TGTGCCAGCAGTTTAGCCCCTGCTACAGGGCGGACTGAAGCTTTCTTT. Its translation: CASSLAPATGRTEAFF.

This chain links TRBV19 with TRBJ1-3, with D unresolved. The CDR3 contains 14 residues. Looked up from germline, CDR1 is LNHDA and CDR2 is SQIVND (reference sequence). Trimming took off 4 bases at V and 4 bases at J, with 11 bases between the two ends. CDR3 sequence (DNA): TGTGCCAGTAGTACCCACAGTACCGGAAACACCATATATTTT. Translating gives CASSTHSTGNTIYF. The full variable domain, in which reference TRBV19 and TRBJ1-3 provide the parts outside the CDR3, is DGGITQSPKYLFRKEGQNVTLSCEQNLNHDAMYWYRQDPGQGLRLIYYSQIVNDFQKGDIAEGYSVSREKKESFPLTVTSAQKNPTAFYLCASSTHSTGNTIYFGEGSWLTVV.

This chain joins TRBV6-1 and TRBJ2-7, with 10 bases fitting TRBD1. This CDR3 has 15 residues. V gave up 4 bases and J gave up 1 base; unmatched junction bases: 4. Germline V gives CDR1 MNHNS, CDR2 SASEGT. In DNA, the CDR3 is TGTGCCAGCAGTGTATCGGGACAGGGGTCCTACGAGCAGTACTTC. It is translated as CASSVSGQGSYEQYF.

V is TRBV27 and J is TRBJ2-1; 8 bases map to TRBD1. The CDR3 runs 14 residues. Germline V lookup: CDR1 MNHEY, CDR2 SMNVEV (reference sequence). The junction had 9 bases not matched to a gene; V was cut back by 6 bases and J by 8 bases. The CDR3 region has the DNA TGTGCCAGCAGCTCCCAGGGGGCAAGGGATGAGCAGTTCTTC. Translated, it gives CASSSQGARDEQFF.

This clone was seen a handful of times. The genes are TRBV9 and TRBJ2-7, with TRBD2 matching 10 bases. Looked up from germline, CDR1 is SGDLS and CDR2 is YYNGEE. V dropped 2 bases and J dropped 2; count of bases not matched to a gene: 4. This CDR3 is built from 15 residues. CDR3 nucleotides: TGTGCCAGCAGCGTGGGCCTAGCGGGAGCCTACGAGCAGTACTTC. Protein: CASSVGLAGAYEQYF.

This clone was detected only once. The chain links TRBV6-6 to TRBJ2-1; TRBD2 is a possible D gene (6 bases). The CDR3 is made up of 14 amino acids. Germline values: CDR1 MNHNY, CDR2 SVGAGI (reference sequence). V was trimmed by 4 bases and J by 4 bases, leaving 11 bases between them. This chain's CDR3 is CASSSGTFYNEQFF. The CDR3 bases are TGTGCCAGCAGTTCCGGGACTTTTTACAATGAGCAGTTCTTC.

V gene TRBV11-2 combines with J gene TRBJ1-1, with D perhaps matching TRBD1 (5 bases). Germline CDR1 SGHAT, CDR2 FQNNGV. The V end was cut by 1 base, the J end by 4 bases, with 10 bases between. The length of the CDR3 is 14 residues. As DNA, the CDR3 is TGTGCCAGCAGCTTAGCTGGCAGGGCCACTGAAGCTTTCTTT. Its protein product is CASSLAGRATEAFF.

The CDR3 bases are TGTGCCACTGGACAGGGCCTAATCACAGATACGCAGTATTTT. Its protein product is CATGQGLITDTQYF. The chain uses TRBV25-1 and TRBJ2-3; the match to TRBD1 covers 8 bases. The CDR3 is 14 amino acids. Germline CDR1 and CDR2: MGHDK and SYGVNS. V dropped 10 bases and J dropped 2; count of bases not matched to a gene: 8.

The chain employs TRBV5-1 and TRBJ1-5; D not resolved. Germline lookup yields CDR1 SGHRS and CDR2 YFSETQ. The germline V and J ends were trimmed by 5 bases and 2 bases, with 17 bases remaining between them. This CDR3 is 16 amino acids long. The CDR3: CASRPDGVNGNQPQHF. The CDR3 DNA reads as TGCGCCAGCAGACCTGACGGGGTCAATGGCAATCAGCCCCAGCATTTT.

The J gene is TRBJ1-2, the V gene TRBV7-9, with TRBD1 matching 7 bases. The CDR3 has 14 residues. J was trimmed by 8 bases and V by 5 bases; bases with no gene match: 11. Germline V CDR1 and CDR2: SEHNR, FQNEAQ (reference sequence). CDR3: CASSLRQGRMGYTF. The CDR3 nucleotides read TGTGCCAGCAGCCTACGACAGGGACGGATGGGCTACACCTTC.

The chain employs TRBV28 and TRBJ2-2; D is perhaps TRBD1 (6 bases). V lost 7 bases to trimming and J lost 5 bases, with 20 bases between them. Germline CDR1 MDHEN, CDR2 SYDVKM. The CDR3 is 16 residues long. The CDR3 loop is CASIVSGAGETGELFF. CDR3 sequence (DNA): TGTGCCAGCATTGTCTCTGGGGCAGGGGAGACCGGGGAGCTGTTTTTT.

A word on this clone: Germline is not matched at one junction end, which may reflect a read error. CDR3 nucleotide sequence: TGTGCCAGCAGTCAAAGACGGTCGTCTGGGGCCAACGGCCTGACTTTC. Protein product: CASSQRRSSGANGLTF. The chain joins TRBV7-3 to TRBJ2-6; perhaps TRBD1 as D (5 bases). CDR1 and CDR2 (germline): SGHTA, FQGTGA. CDR3 length equals 16 residues.

The chain combines TRBV19 with TRBJ1-5; D may be TRBD1 (6 bases). This CDR3 is built from 17 residues. Between the trimmed V and J ends, which lost 8 bases and 0 bases, there was a span of 20 bases. CDR1 is LNHDA and CDR2 is SQIVND in the germline V gene (reference sequence). Written as DNA, the CDR3 is TGTGCCAGTGGGGGCGCGGGGGGCATTTATAGCAATCAGCCCCAGCATTTT. It yields the protein CASGGAGGIYSNQPQHF.

This chain uses TRBV28 with TRBJ1-2, with D perhaps TRBD1 (6 bases). V lost 5 bases and J lost 8, with 12 bases in between. The CDR3 runs to 12 residues. Germline V gives CDR1 MDHEN, CDR2 SYDVKM. CDR3 sequence (DNA): TGTGCCAGCAGTAGATCCGGGACAGGCTACACCTTC. The encoded protein is CASSRSGTGYTF.

The chain recombines TRBV6-6 with TRBJ1-3, with no clear D. Trimming took 0 bases from V and 4 from J, leaving 13 bases between them. CDR3 size: 16 residues. Germline V gene lookup returns CDR1 MNHNY and CDR2 SVGAGI (reference sequence). Here the CDR3 DNA reads TGTGCCAGCAGTTACTCGAGTGCCGGGGAGGGAAACACCATATATTTT. Translated, it gives CASSYSSAGEGNTIYF.

The gene calls are TRBV7-7 and TRBJ2-1, with TRBD2 identical over 8 bases. The J segment lost 5 bases and the V segment lost 3 bases, leaving 3 bases of the junction unmatched. CDR3 size: 14 residues. Germline V lookup: CDR1 SSHAT, CDR2 FNYEAQ (reference sequence). The CDR3 loop reads CASSFSGTDNEQFF. CDR3 DNA: TGTGCCAGCAGCTTTAGCGGGACGGACAATGAGCAGTTCTTC.

This chain joins TRBV6-4 and TRBJ2-1; D is ambiguous. The V end lost 0 bases, the J end lost 7 bases, and 7 bases lay between the germline ends. The V gene's germline CDR1 is MRHNA and CDR2 SNTAGT. The CDR3 loop spans 13 amino acids. The CDR3 region is CASSDSPENEQFF. CDR3 nucleotides: TGTGCCAGCAGTGACTCGCCTGAGAATGAGCAGTTCTTC.

The J gene is TRBJ2-7, the V gene TRBV5-8, with TRBD1 identical over 12 bases. The V gene's germline CDR1 is SGHTS and CDR2 YDEGEE. V was pared by 4 bases and J by 4 bases, with 6 bases of the junction left unmatched. The CDR3 is 15 amino acids. CDR3 nucleotides: TGTGCCAGCAGCCCGGGGACAGGGGGCTGGTACGAGCAGTACTTC. Amino acids: CASSPGTGGWYEQYF.

V and J are TRBV4-1 and TRBJ2-3; unclear D gene. CDR3 length: 14 amino acids. Germline CDR1 MGHRA, CDR2 YSYEKL. Trimming took 1 base from V and 4 from J, leaving 9 bases between them. The CDR3 sequence is CASSQGPGADTQYF. The CDR3 DNA reads as TGCGCCAGCAGCCAAGGCCCCGGTGCAGATACGCAGTATTTT.

The chain carries TRBV27 and TRBJ2-1; TRBD1 agrees at 8 bases. In germline, CDR1 is MNHEY, CDR2 SMNVEV (reference sequence). After removal of 5 bases from V and 7 bases from J, the junction contained 10 bases not matched to a gene. This CDR3 comprises 15 residues. CDR3 protein: CASSGRTGKENEQFF. The CDR3 nucleotides are TGTGCCAGCAGTGGCCGGACAGGGAAGGAAAATGAGCAGTTCTTC.